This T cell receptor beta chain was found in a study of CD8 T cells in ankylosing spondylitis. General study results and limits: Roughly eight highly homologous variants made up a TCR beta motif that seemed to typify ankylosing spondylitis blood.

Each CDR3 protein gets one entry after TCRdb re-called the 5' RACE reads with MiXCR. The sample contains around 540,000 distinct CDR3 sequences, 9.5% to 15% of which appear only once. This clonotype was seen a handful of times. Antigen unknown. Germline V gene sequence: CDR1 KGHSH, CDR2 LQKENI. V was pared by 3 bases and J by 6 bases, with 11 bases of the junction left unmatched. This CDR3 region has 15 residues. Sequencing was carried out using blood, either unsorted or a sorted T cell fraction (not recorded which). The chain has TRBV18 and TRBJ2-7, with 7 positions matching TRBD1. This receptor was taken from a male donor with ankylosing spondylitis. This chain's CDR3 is CASSPIGTVYVEQYF. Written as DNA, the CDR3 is TGTGCCAGCTCACCCATCGGGACAGTCTACGTCGAGCAGTACTTC.